One and the same sample provided the 5 T cell receptor beta chains below, sequenced in a study of Ad26.COV2.S vaccination and SARS-CoV-2 variants (dated by TCRdb to 2020 to 2023). Per the publication, the treatment or condition label means: 19 received Ad26.COV2.S at low or high dose, single or two shots; 5 received placebo; per-sample allocation not given. For vaccine and placebo recipients, repertoires were sequenced using samples collected on day 63 after the first injection. Libraries were prepared through the immunoSEQ multiplex PCR assay. Sourced from immuneACCESS, this table was stored by TCRdb with only in-frame sequences that have V and J called. A share of the clones is absent; for the studies checked, an unresolved V gene accounts for under half, and the remainder has no known explanation. The sample includes hundreds of thousands of clones, with roughly nine tenths observed a single time. Of the sample, over 1.3% falls within the top ten clones.

The starting material was peripheral blood, obtained in a trial of Ad26.COV2.S vaccine versus placebo. The receptors originated from a person aged 18-60 years who received the Ad26.COV2.S COVID-19 vaccine or a placebo.

This chain connects TRBV11-2 to TRBJ1-1; 7 bases agree with TRBD1. With 3 bases clipped from V and 5 bases from J, the junction kept 9 bases outside the gene matches. This CDR3 spans 15 amino acids. CDR1 and CDR2 (germline): SGHAT, FQNNGV. CDR3 DNA: TGTGCCAGCAGCTTCAGACAGGGAAGTTTGACTGAAGCTTTCTTT. It is translated as CASSFRQGSLTEAFF.

J is TRBJ2-7 and V is TRBV11-2; TRBD1 aligns across 11 bases. Germline V CDR1 and CDR2: SGHAT, FQNNGV. J was trimmed by 2 bases and V by 0 bases; bases with no gene match: 6. The CDR3 covers 17 residues. As DNA, the CDR3 is TGTGCCAGCAGCTTAGATCTAGGACAGGGGGCGACCTACGAGCAGTACTTC. It encodes CASSLDLGQGATYEQYF.

V usage is TRBV7-2 and J usage is TRBJ1-6, with a weak D call TRBD1 (6 bases). The length of the CDR3 is 17 residues. CDR1 SGHTA and CDR2 FQGNSA come from the germline V gene. V shed 3 bases and J shed 0 bases, with 12 bases lying between them. The CDR3 DNA follows: TGTGCCAGCAGCTTTAGGGGGAGGGGCTCCTATAATTCACCCCTCCACTTT. This translates into CASSFRGRGSYNSPLHF.

This clone was detected once. The CDR3 sequence: CASSLMQGTSEAFF. CDR3 bases: TGTGCCAGCAGCTTAATGCAGGGTACCTCTGAAGCTTTCTTT. J is TRBJ1-1 and V is TRBV11-2; possible D gene TRBD1, 5 bases. This CDR3 contains 14 residues. CDR1 SGHAT and CDR2 FQNNGV come from the germline V gene. Trimming removed 2 bases at V and 6 bases at J, with 13 bases between. Complete variable domain (other parts from reference TRBV11-2 and TRBJ1-1): EAGVAQSPRYKIIEKRQSVAFWCNPISGHATLYWYQQILGQGPKLLIQFQNNGVVDDSQLPKDRFSAERLKGVDSTLKIQPAKLEDSAVYLCASSLMQGTSEAFFGQGTRLTVV.

The chain uses TRBV12-5 and TRBJ1-1; 7 bases agree with TRBD1. Germline CDR1 and CDR2: LGHNT and FRNRAP. The CDR3 covers 14 residues. After removal of 6 bases from V and 0 bases from J, the junction contained 4 bases not matched to a gene. CDR3 loop: CASGPDRVNTEAFF. DNA for the CDR3: TGTGCTAGTGGCCCCGACAGGGTGAACACTGAAGCTTTCTTT.